Reported below is one T cell receptor beta chain. Its recognized antigen is unknown. No base-level quality is on record; no much larger clone is a single base apart. The record originates from a study of blood T cell repertoires in COVID-19 (dated by TCRdb to between 2020 and 2021). Regarding the complete study: The collaborator samples originated in the United States, Italy and Spain and spanned the acute and convalescent phases of COVID-19. The material from the prospective study consisted of cDNA or gDNA derived from T cells, B-cell-depleted T cells, or PBMCs. Subjects who had been exposed to COVID-19, were actively infected with it, or had recovered from it provided the deeply sampled blood TCRbeta repertoires that made up the dataset. The repertoires were released in a freely available public database meant as a resource for research on the immune response to SARS-CoV-2. Samples came from the ongoing ImmuneRACE study (first 160 participants) plus 1,254 subjects from 6 global collaborators. A de-identified subject ID, COVID-19 status, age in years and sex were almost always included in the sample metadata. Where available, HLA class I and class II types were obtained from metadata supplied by the sample provider rather than from assay-based typing. General findings and caveats noted by the study authors: How much clinical and demographic metadata was included differed by source and by participant, and the metadata was provided uncurated.

V gives up 5 bases and J gives up 3 bases, and the segment between their germline ends measures 13 bases. The CDR3 spans 14 residues, from the cysteine through the phenylalanine. Solely the CDR3 DNA is kept, with 42 bases framed from the first base. CDR1 SEHNR and CDR2 FQNEAQ were looked up in the germline V gene (reference sequence). TCRbeta CDR3 regions were amplified from genomic DNA using the immunoSEQ Assay, a bias-controlled multiplex PCR. The study's own analysis went as follows. Nucleated cell counts per sample were estimated from amplification of reference gene primers within the assay. To quantify the absolute abundance of each unique TCRbeta CDR3 rearrangement, sequence reads were collapsed and filtered. Productive Simpson clonality was computed per sample as the square root of Simpson's diversity index over productive rearrangements. TCRdb carries this immuneACCESS record with in-frame sequences only. Its versions omit some clonotypes, under half of them owing to an unresolved V gene in the studies checked, with the rest unexplained. V and J calls and clone size come straight from that table; D and trimming were deduced from the DNA. The sample table shows roughly 190,000 clones, and about 85% are seen once. The top ten clonotypes cover 2% to 2.5% of the sample.

Participants in the prospective study were enrolled through a virtual design, were aged roughly 18 to 95 years, and lived in roughly 24 United States geographic areas. In the prospective study, participants were assigned to cohorts based on the clinical history participants reported in a screening survey and a study questionnaire. Recovered participants in ImmuneRACE Cohort 3 were defined as having two consecutive negative NP/OP PCR tests, clearance from a healthcare professional, or resolution of symptoms. In the prospective study, mobile phlebotomists collected whole blood, serum and a nasopharyngeal or oropharyngeal swab from each participant. Prospective study participants could optionally give additional blood draws and questionnaires over a roughly two-month period. Prospective study blood samples were shipped either frozen or at room temperature before DNA extraction.

Recombination linked TRBV7-9 to TRBJ1-1; the D gene identity is not certain. The TCR comes from a woman in her 30s who had recovered from COVID-19. The sequencing sample was made of PBMCs or T cells enriched from blood (not recorded which). The DNA reads as follows: TGTGCCAGCAGCCAAACCCCCGCGGACACTGAAGCTTTCTTT. The translation is CASSQTPADTEAFF.